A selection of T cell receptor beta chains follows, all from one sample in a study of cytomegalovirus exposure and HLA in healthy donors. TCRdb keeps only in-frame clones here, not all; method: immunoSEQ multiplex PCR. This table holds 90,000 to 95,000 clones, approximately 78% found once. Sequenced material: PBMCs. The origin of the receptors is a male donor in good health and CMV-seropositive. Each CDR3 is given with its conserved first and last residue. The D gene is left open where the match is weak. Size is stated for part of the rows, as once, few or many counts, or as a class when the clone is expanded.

CASSLSPPGGPYEQYF,TGTGCCAGCAGTTTATCCCCGCCGGGAGGGCCCTACGAGCAGTACTTC,TRBJ2-7,NA,TRBV27,TRBD2
CASKPTGINEKLFF,TGTGCCAGCAAGCCGACAGGGATTAATGAAAAACTGTTTTTT,TRBJ1-4,NA,TRBV6-1,TRBD1
CASSPPTGGLQETQYF,TGTGCCAGCTCACCACCCACAGGGGGCTTGCAAGAGACCCAGTACTTC,TRBJ2-5,NA,TRBV18,TRBD1
CASSSGQFSGNTIYF,TGCGCCAGCAGCTCGGGACAATTCTCTGGAAACACCATATATTTT,TRBJ1-3,few,TRBV5-1,NA
CASSELAGNTGELFF,TGTGCCAGCAGTGAACTAGCGGGGAACACCGGGGAGCTGTTTTTT,TRBJ2-2,few,TRBV6-4,TRBD2
CASSAPWTATGNTIYF,TGTGCCAGCAGCGCCCCTTGGACAGCCACTGGAAACACCATATATTTT,TRBJ1-3,NA,TRBV7-6,NA
CASKSGHSYNEQFF,TGTGCCAGCAAAAGCGGGCACTCCTACAATGAGCAGTTCTTC,TRBJ2-1,NA,TRBV2,NA
CASSGDRGHGYTF,TGTGCCAGCAGCGGCGACAGGGGCCATGGCTACACCTTC,TRBJ1-2,NA,TRBV27,TRBD1
CASSQDLGLAGSFSYEQYF,TGTGCCAGCAGCCAAGATTTGGGACTAGCGGGATCATTCTCCTACGAGCAGTACTTC,TRBJ2-7,NA,TRBV4-2,TRBD2
CASSLHQGGRAGELFF,TGCGCCAGCAGCTTGCACCAGGGTGGTCGGGCCGGGGAGCTGTTTTTT,TRBJ2-2,NA,TRBV5-1,NA
CASSESTGAGYTF,TGTGCCAGCAGTGAATCCACAGGGGCTGGCTACACCTTC,TRBJ1-2,few,TRBV6-1,TRBD1
CASSSNRGLAGDPMYEQYF,TGTGCCAGCAGCTCAAATCGAGGACTAGCGGGGGACCCTATGTACGAGCAGTACTTC,TRBJ2-7,NA,TRBV11-2,TRBD2
CASSSGHQETQYF,TGTGCCAGCAGCTCGGGACATCAAGAGACCCAGTACTTC,TRBJ2-5,NA,TRBV11-3,NA
CASSLLGRGGDEQYF,TGTGCCAGCAGCTTGTTGGGGCGGGGGGGCGACGAGCAGTACTTC,TRBJ2-7,once,TRBV7-9,TRBD2
CASSLAQGRGGYTF,TGTGCCAGCAGTTTAGCCCAGGGGAGGGGTGGCTACACCTTC,TRBJ1-2,NA,TRBV28,NA
CARSRRGTNYGYTF,TGTGCCAGAAGCCGGCGGGGGACTAACTATGGCTACACCTTC,TRBJ1-2,NA,TRBV5-3,NA
CASSPRTGAMNTEAFF,TGTGCCAGTAGTCCACGGACAGGGGCAATGAACACTGAAGCTTTCTTT,TRBJ1-1,once,TRBV19,TRBD1
CASSPRDNQPQHF,TGTGCCAGCTCACCCCGAGACAATCAGCCCCAGCATTTT,TRBJ1-5,once,TRBV18,NA
CASSHVWPDEKLFF,TGTGCCAGCAGCCACGTTTGGCCTGATGAAAAACTGTTTTTT,TRBJ1-4,NA,TRBV14,NA
CASSDAQGSSYNSPLHF,TGTGCCAGCAGCGATGCCCAGGGGAGCTCCTATAATTCACCCCTCCACTTT,TRBJ1-6,NA,TRBV27,NA
CASSAFQGWGTDTQYF,TGTGCCAGCAGTGCGTTTCAGGGTTGGGGCACAGATACGCAGTATTTT,TRBJ2-3,NA,TRBV27,NA
CASTKTGATGELFF,TGTGCCAGCACCAAGACAGGGGCTACCGGGGAGCTGTTTTTT,TRBJ2-2,NA,TRBV28,TRBD1
CASSLDGAPSDTQYF,TGTGCCAGCAGCTTAGACGGTGCTCCTTCAGATACGCAGTATTTT,TRBJ2-3,NA,TRBV7-2,NA
CASSLDGLADLDF,TGCGCCAGCAGCTTGGATGGACTAGCCGACTTAGACTTC,TRBJ2-7,NA,TRBV5-1,TRBD2
CASTGTGNTEAFF,TGCGCCAGCACCGGGACAGGGAACACTGAAGCTTTCTTT,TRBJ1-1,NA,TRBV5-1,TRBD1
CASRSRGAGGPSEQFF,TGTGCCAGCAGATCCAGGGGGGCGGGAGGGCCGAGTGAGCAGTTCTTC,TRBJ2-1,NA,TRBV2,TRBD2
CASSSDSGSPYPDQPQHF,TGTGCCAGCAGTTCTGACTCAGGGTCCCCCTATCCCGATCAGCCCCAGCATTTT,TRBJ1-5,once,TRBV5-6,NA
CASSQDWAGGQGTSYEQYF,TGCGCCAGCAGCCAAGATTGGGCAGGGGGACAGGGCACGTCCTACGAGCAGTACTTC,TRBJ2-7,NA,TRBV4-1,TRBD1
CASSPGGFVGNQPQHF,TGTGCCAGCTCACCGGGAGGATTTGTAGGCAATCAGCCCCAGCATTTT,TRBJ1-5,once,TRBV18,NA
CASSRGGNTEAFF,TGTGCCAGCAGTAGGGGGGGAAACACTGAAGCTTTCTTT,TRBJ1-1,NA,TRBV5-4,NA
CASSLGGQETQYF,TGTGCCAGCAGCTTGGGAGGCCAAGAGACCCAGTACTTC,TRBJ2-5,NA,TRBV5-5,NA
CASSQQVSNGYTF,TGTGCCAGCAGTCAACAGGTTTCGAATGGCTACACCTTC,TRBJ1-2,NA,TRBV27,NA
CASGTTDSSSTDTQYF,TGTGCCAGCGGAACCACCGACAGCTCCAGCACAGATACGCAGTATTTT,TRBJ2-3,NA,TRBV28,NA
CASSLSRRQLAGLNEQFF,TGTGCCAGCAGTTTGTCTAGGAGGCAGCTAGCGGGGCTCAATGAGCAGTTCTTC,TRBJ2-1,NA,TRBV28,TRBD2
CASSEASRAILSREQYF,TGTGCCAGCAGTGAAGCCTCCAGGGCAATCCTCTCGCGCGAGCAGTACTTC,TRBJ2-7,NA,TRBV6-1,NA
CASSPTGGGNQPQHF,TGTGCCAGCAGCCCGACAGGGGGAGGCAATCAGCCCCAGCATTTT,TRBJ1-5,NA,TRBV7-2,TRBD1
CASSTGAGETQYF,TGTGCCAGCAGTACGGGAGCCGGCGAGACCCAGTACTTC,TRBJ2-5,NA,TRBV27,NA
CASSLTGHSYEQYF,TGTGCCAGCAGCTTGACGGGACACTCCTACGAGCAGTACTTC,TRBJ2-7,few,TRBV5-6,NA
CASSIGHLNSGANVLTF,TGTGCCAGTAGTATAGGACATCTTAACTCTGGGGCCAACGTCCTGACTTTC,TRBJ2-6,NA,TRBV19,NA
CASSLLGDTQYF,TGTGCCAGCAGCCTCCTCGGGGATACGCAGTATTTT,TRBJ2-3,NA,TRBV14,NA
CASSQVTGHEQYF,TGCGCCAGCAGCCAAGTCACTGGTCACGAGCAGTACTTC,TRBJ2-7,NA,TRBV4-1,NA